This TCR beta chain was profiled in a study of blood T cell repertoires in COVID-19. The overall study: The United States, Italy and Spain provided the acute and convalescent COVID-19 samples. PBMCs, B-cell-depleted T cells, or T cells were the source of the cDNA or gDNA that made up the material.

In its sample, this clone was seen once. Compared with germline, one end of the junction differs, possibly owing to a read error. Repertoires were generated with immunoSEQ multiplex PCR, while TCRdb's copy carries only in-frame clones and drops some. The sample lists some 300,000 clones, about 90% seen once, with roughly 6.3% in the top ten. Patients in Seattle were enrolled during active infection, then followed longitudinally. In germline, CDR1 is LGHDT, CDR2 YNNKEL (reference sequence). The CDR3 runs to 15 residues. This rearrangement joins TRBV3-1 (or the pseudogene TRBV3-2) to TRBJ1-1; no definite D call. This clonotype was obtained from a woman aged 50 to 60 with COVID-19, enrolled during active disease. Sequencing input: peripheral blood. DNA for the CDR3: TGTGCCAGCAGTCAAGGCGGTAGGATGAACAATGAAGCTTTCTTT. Encoded protein: CASSQGGRMNNEAFF.